This entry lists 29 T cell receptor beta chains sequenced from one sample in a study of vaccination effects on CD4 cells after COVID-19. Here immunoSEQ multiplex PCR was the method, and the copy in TCRdb shows in-frame clones only, minus some. The profile shows about 26,000 clones, approximately 80% of them singletons. Using viral peptide pools, the ViraFEST assay grew out antigen-specific CD4+ T cells prior to sequencing. Culture lasted about 11 days before CD4+ T cell isolation. This individual tested PCR-positive for SARS-CoV-2 infection between March and December 2020. Their antigens are not known. Sequenced here: CD4+ T cells from PBMCs cultured with HCoV-NL63 spike peptides, sampled before COVID-19 vaccination. The source is a human donor who had a prior SARS-CoV-2 infection.

CDR3 sequence (DNA): TGTGCCAGTGGCGGGTTTGTCGGGGAGCTGTTTTTT. Amino acids: CASGGFVGELFF. The chain combines TRBV19 with TRBJ2-2, with D possibly being TRBD2 (5 bases). Germline CDR1 is LNHDA and CDR2 is SQIVND (reference sequence). This CDR3 has 12 amino acids. Deletions cut 8 bases from V and 7 bases from J, with 11 bases between.

V is TRBV4-3 and J is TRBJ2-3; 10 positions agree with TRBD2. The CDR3 length is 18 residues. Germline values: CDR1 LGHNA, CDR2 YSLEER. V shed 4 bases, J shed 6 bases, and the junction held 16 bases outside the gene matches. For the CDR3, the DNA is TGCGCCAGCAGCCTTCTCCACCCAGCGGGAGGGCCAGGGGATACGCAGTATTTT. This translates into CASSLLHPAGGPGDTQYF.

CDR3 loop: CASSDIQGSYNSPLHF. The CDR3 DNA follows: TGTGCCAGCAGTGATATCCAGGGGTCCTATAATTCACCCCTCCACTTT. V is TRBV6-1 and J is TRBJ1-6; tentative D call: TRBD1 (6 bases). The CDR3 has 16 amino acids. From germline, CDR1 is MNHNS and CDR2 SASEGT. Trimming removed 3 bases from V and 1 base from J, with 10 bases in between.

This clone was seen more than once but under ten times. The chain joins TRBV10-3 to TRBJ2-1; TRBD1 might be the D (6 bases). V was pared by 2 bases and J by 7 bases, with 12 bases between. From germline, CDR1 is ENHRY and CDR2 SYGVKD. The CDR3 covers 14 residues. The CDR3 region has the DNA TGTGCCATCAGTGAGACCAACAGGGAAAATGAGCAGTTCTTC. Translating gives CAISETNRENEQFF.

This chain connects TRBV4-2 to TRBJ2-3; D unresolved. Germline CDR1 is LGHNA and CDR2 is YNFKEQ. Trimming took off 0 bases at V and 2 bases at J, with 12 bases between the two ends. There are 16 residues in the CDR3. Here the CDR3 DNA reads TGTGCCAGCAGCCAAGATTATGGTGGTATCACAGATACGCAGTATTTT. Translation gives CASSQDYGGITDTQYF.

This clone was found a few times. The chain carries TRBV5-4 and TRBJ2-1; D may be TRBD1 (5 bases). Germline CDR1 is SGHNT and CDR2 is YYREEE (reference sequence). The V gene lost 5 bases and the J gene lost 0 bases, with 15 bases spanning the gap. The CDR3 has 16 residues. The CDR3 spells CASSEAGPSSYNEQFF. The CDR3 nucleotides read TGTGCCAGCAGTGAGGCAGGGCCGAGCTCCTACAATGAGCAGTTCTTC.

The chain uses TRBV7-9 and TRBJ2-3; the D gene is possibly TRBD1 (6 bases). Germline values: CDR1 SEHNR, CDR2 FQNEAQ (reference sequence). The CDR3 runs 17 residues. Trimming took 6 bases from V and 4 from J, leaving 23 bases between them. CDR3 sequence reads: CASSPIAGRGAADTQYF. The CDR3, as DNA: TGTGCCAGCAGTCCAATTGCCGGCAGGGGCGCCGCAGATACGCAGTATTTT. The full variable domain, in which reference TRBV7-9 and TRBJ2-3 provide the parts outside the CDR3, is DTGVSQNPRHKITKRGQNVTFRCDPISEHNRLYWYRQTLGQGPEFLTYFQNEAQLEKSRLLSDRFSAERPKGSFSTLEIQRTEQGDSAMYLCASSPIAGRGAADTQYFGPGTRLTVL.

This clone appeared a few times. This chain connects TRBV7-2 to TRBJ1-2; 10 nucleotides line up with TRBD1. The germline gives CDR1 SGHTA, CDR2 FQGNSA. Trimming took 6 bases from V and 7 from J; bases not matched to a gene: 8. The CDR3 contains 14 residues. As DNA, the CDR3 is TGTGCCAGCAGTCCGACAGGGGGCAGGAGTGGCTACACCTTC. This sequence encodes CASSPTGGRSGYTF.

The chain links TRBV11-2 to TRBJ2-1; TRBD2 is a possible D gene (5 bases). From germline, CDR1 is SGHAT and CDR2 FQNNGV. The V gene lost 5 bases and the J gene lost 5 bases, with 10 bases spanning the gap. The CDR3 runs 13 residues. The CDR3 sequence is CASSPGLNNEQFF. CDR3 coding DNA: TGTGCCAGCAGCCCTGGACTCAACAATGAGCAGTTCTTC.

The J gene is TRBJ2-5, the V gene TRBV3-1 (or the pseudogene TRBV3-2); D uncertain. V gave up 1 base and J gave up 0 bases, with 15 bases separating them. Germline CDR1 reads LGHDT; CDR2 reads YNNKEL (reference sequence). The CDR3 runs to 17 residues. The CDR3 DNA sequence: TGTGCCAGCAGCCAAGGGAAGTTACAGATCTACCAAGAGACCCAGTACTTC. Encoded protein: CASSQGKLQIYQETQYF.

The chain uses TRBV3-1 (or the pseudogene TRBV3-2) and TRBJ2-7; D might be TRBD1 (6 bases). V lost 3 bases, J lost 2 bases, and 20 bases lay in between. Looked up from germline, CDR1 is LGHDT and CDR2 is YNNKEL (reference sequence). This CDR3 is 17 amino acids long. CDR3 DNA sequence: TGTGCCAGCAGCCATCCCGGACAGCCCTCCTTAGCCTACGAGCAGTACTTC. It yields the protein CASSHPGQPSLAYEQYF.

The chain links TRBV7-6 to TRBJ2-7; D perhaps matches TRBD1 (6 bases). CDR1 is SGHVS, CDR2 FNYEAQ, per germline. The V end lost 3 bases, the J end lost 4 bases, and 13 bases lay between the germline ends. This CDR3 is 14 amino acids long. The CDR3 sequence: CASSFQQGSYEQYF. CDR3 sequence (DNA): TGTGCCAGCAGCTTCCAACAGGGATCATACGAGCAGTACTTC.

V and J are TRBV7-2 and TRBJ2-5, with D possibly TRBD2 on 6 matching bases. CDR3 length: 13 amino acids. The germline V gene encodes CDR1 SGHTA and CDR2 FQGNSA. V was shortened by 0 bases and J by 4 bases, with 6 bases between the two germline ends. CDR3 nucleotide sequence: TGTGCCAGCAGCTTAGCTAGCGGAGAGACCCAGTACTTC. This translates into CASSLASGETQYF.

The count of this clone is one. The chain carries TRBV7-2 and TRBJ1-4, with 7 nucleotides matching TRBD1. Germline loops: CDR1 SGHTA, CDR2 FQGNSA. This CDR3 is 14 amino acids long. The ends lost 5 bases at V and 7 bases at J; junction bases unmatched: 7. The CDR3 reads CASSLQGLGEKLFF. The DNA of the CDR3 is TGTGCCAGCAGCCTACAGGGGTTGGGTGAAAAACTGTTTTTT.

The chain carries TRBV12-5 and TRBJ2-5, with 14 positions matching TRBD2. The CDR3 has 16 amino acids. V lost 6 bases, J lost 5 bases, and 8 bases stayed unmatched. Germline-derived CDR1 and CDR2 are LGHNT and FRNRAP. This CDR3 reads CASGQTSGGVYETQYF. CDR3 coding DNA: TGTGCTAGTGGCCAGACTAGCGGGGGGGTCTATGAGACCCAGTACTTC.

This clone is medium-sized in the sample. The chain uses TRBV10-3 and TRBJ2-7, with a tentative D call TRBD1 (6 bases). Trimming pared 3 bases from V and 2 bases from J, leaving 11 bases between. The CDR3 is 14 amino acids. Per germline, CDR1 ENHRY and CDR2 SYGVKD. CDR3 in DNA: TGTGCCATCAGTGAACCGCCAGGGGCCTACGAGCAGTACTTC. It translates to CAISEPPGAYEQYF.

This clone came up a few times. J is TRBJ2-2 and V is TRBV5-4; D perhaps matches TRBD2 (5 bases). CDR3 size: 14 residues. CDR1 is SGHNT and CDR2 is YYREEE in the germline V gene (reference sequence). Trimming took 4 bases from V and 7 from J, leaving 14 bases between them. The CDR3 sequence: CASSHQAGGGELFF. CDR3 nucleotide sequence: TGTGCCAGCAGCCATCAGGCGGGTGGCGGGGAGCTGTTTTTT.

This clone has just a few counts. The gene calls are TRBV19 and TRBJ1-2, with D possibly being TRBD1 (5 bases). The CDR3 loop spans 13 amino acids. The V gene lost 7 bases and the J gene lost 4 bases, with 13 bases spanning the gap. CDR1 LNHDA and CDR2 SQIVND come from the germline V gene (reference sequence). The CDR3 DNA reads as TGTGCCAGTACCCTTGGGGCTACCTATGGCTACACCTTC. This sequence encodes CASTLGATYGYTF.

This clone has a single count. This chain uses TRBV19 with TRBJ1-3; D is undetermined. Trimming removed 6 bases at V and 1 base at J, with 13 bases between. The germline V gene encodes CDR1 LNHDA and CDR2 SQIVND (reference sequence). This CDR3 is 15 amino acids long. The CDR3 DNA reads as TGTGCCAGTAGCCCCAACACGGATTCTGGAAACACCATATATTTT. Residues: CASSPNTDSGNTIYF.

The chain uses TRBV5-8 and TRBJ2-5; the D is unclear. The CDR3 runs to 17 residues. V lost 4 bases, J lost 2 bases, and 21 bases lay in between. Germline-derived CDR1 and CDR2 are SGHTS and YDEGEE. CDR3 coding DNA: TGTGCCAGCAGCGACGCAGCGATCCGGACGGTACAAGAGACCCAGTACTTC. Residues: CASSDAAIRTVQETQYF.

This chain links TRBV4-2 with TRBJ2-3, with 11 positions matching TRBD2. J lost 5 bases, V lost 0 bases, and 4 bases had no gene match. The CDR3 runs 16 residues. Germline CDR1 LGHNA, CDR2 YNFKEQ. The CDR3: CASSQELAGEVDTQYF. The CDR3 region has the DNA TGTGCCAGCAGCCAAGAACTAGCGGGAGAGGTAGATACGCAGTATTTT.

Only a few counts were recorded for this clone. The gene calls are TRBV28 and TRBJ2-1; 8 bases are a match to TRBD1. Trimming at V came to 7 bases and at J to 4 bases, leaving 18 bases not matched to a gene. Germline-derived CDR1 and CDR2 are MDHEN and SYDVKM. The CDR3 consists of 18 residues. CDR3 in DNA: TGTGCCAGCATCGGTCAGACAGGGGAATTTTGGCTTTACAATGAGCAGTTCTTC. This gives the protein CASIGQTGEFWLYNEQFF.

The V and J genes are TRBV28 and TRBJ1-1; maybe TRBD1 (5 bases). CDR1 MDHEN and CDR2 SYDVKM come from the germline V gene. This CDR3 region has 14 residues. Trimming left V 5 bases short and J 5 bases short, with 15 bases between. CDR3 amino acids: CASSPGAITTEAFF. The CDR3 coding sequence is TGTGCCAGCAGTCCTGGGGCTATTACTACTGAAGCTTTCTTT. Using reference TRBV28 and TRBJ1-1 for the parts outside the CDR3, the full variable domain is DVKVTQSSRYLVKRTGEKVFLECVQDMDHENMFWYRQDPGLGLRLIYFSYDVKMKEKGDIPEGYSVSREKKERFSLILESASTNQTSMYLCASSPGAITTEAFFGQGTRLTVV.

The chain is built from TRBV18 and TRBJ2-1, with 7 bases aligning to TRBD2. This CDR3 contains 14 residues. In germline, CDR1 is KGHSH, CDR2 LQKENI. Losses at the gene ends were 5 bases for V and 7 bases for J; bases not matched to a gene: 8. CDR3 amino acids: CASSTLGAGNEQFF. CDR3 coding DNA: TGTGCCAGCTCAACGCTAGGAGCGGGGAATGAGCAGTTCTTC. Together with reference TRBV18 and TRBJ2-1, the CDR3 gives the full variable domain: NAGVMQNPRHLVRRRGQEARLRCSPMKGHSHVYWYRQLPEEGLKFMVYLQKENIIDESGMPKERFSAEFPKEGPSILRIQQVVRGDSAAYFCASSTLGAGNEQFFGPGTRLTVL.

The chain recombines TRBV4-2 with TRBJ2-2; TRBD2 aligns across 7 bases. Germline V gives CDR1 LGHNA, CDR2 YNFKEQ. V dropped 3 bases and J dropped 0; count of bases not matched to a gene: 4. CDR3 size: 16 residues. CDR3: CASSHSGTTNTGELFF. DNA of the CDR3: TGTGCCAGCAGCCACTCCGGGACTACGAACACCGGGGAGCTGTTTTTT.

This clone was counted between two and nine times. This chain uses TRBV6-5 with TRBJ2-7; D not certain. The V gene's germline CDR1 is MNHEY and CDR2 SVGAGI. This CDR3 region has 14 residues. Trimming pared 11 bases from V and 0 bases from J, leaving 17 bases between. This chain's CDR3 is CALRWADASYEQYF. CDR3 in DNA: TGTGCCCTTAGGTGGGCAGACGCCTCCTACGAGCAGTACTTC.

The rearrangement links TRBV5-1 to TRBJ2-3; no definite D call. Looked up from germline, CDR1 is SGHRS and CDR2 is YFSETQ. Trimming removed 3 bases at V and 5 bases at J, with 10 bases between. CDR3 length: 13 residues. The CDR3 here is CASSSVLGDTQYF. In DNA, the CDR3 is TGCGCCAGCAGCTCGGTTTTGGGAGATACGCAGTATTTT. The complete variable domain, with remaining parts taken from reference TRBV5-1 and TRBJ2-3, reads KAGVTQTPRYLIKTRGQQVTLSCSPISGHRSVSWYQQTPGQGLQFLFEYFSETQRNKGNFPGRFSGRQFSNSRSEMNVSTLELGDSALYLCASSSVLGDTQYFGPGTRLTVL.

This clone has a handful of counts. V and J are TRBV11-3 and TRBJ2-1; D unclear. CDR1 is SGHNT, CDR2 YENEEA, per germline. The CDR3 sequence is 11 residues long. The V and J ends lost 2 bases and 6 bases respectively, with 2 bases between them. In DNA form, the CDR3 reads TGTGCCAGCAGCTTACGCAATGAGCAGTTCTTC. It codes for CASSLRNEQFF.

The chain has TRBV5-6 and TRBJ2-3; 7 bases are a match to TRBD1. This CDR3 comprises 13 residues. From germline, CDR1 is SGHDT and CDR2 YYEEEE. V shed 4 bases, J shed 7 bases, and the junction held 6 bases outside the gene matches. CDR3 sequence: CASSRRQGHTQYF. For the CDR3, the DNA is TGTGCCAGCAGCAGACGACAGGGACATACGCAGTATTTT.